This T cell receptor (beta chain) emerged from a study of control samples from healthy donors and cancer patients. The germline V and J ends were trimmed by 1 base and 5 bases, with 14 bases remaining between them. The CDR3 contains 15 residues. Per germline, CDR1 SEHNR and CDR2 FQNEAQ (reference sequence). Sequencing used immunoSEQ multiplex PCR; TCRdb keeps in-frame clones, though not all of them. This table holds 50,000 to 65,000 clones, 90% found once. The sample consisted of PBMCs. The clonotype was recovered from a woman aged 50 to 60 with colorectal cancer. This chain joins TRBV7-9 and TRBJ1-1, with D unresolved. CDR3 bases: TGTGCCAGCAGCTTAGGACCCCAGGTGGGAACTGAAGCTTTCTTT. The encoded protein is CASSLGPQVGTEAFF.